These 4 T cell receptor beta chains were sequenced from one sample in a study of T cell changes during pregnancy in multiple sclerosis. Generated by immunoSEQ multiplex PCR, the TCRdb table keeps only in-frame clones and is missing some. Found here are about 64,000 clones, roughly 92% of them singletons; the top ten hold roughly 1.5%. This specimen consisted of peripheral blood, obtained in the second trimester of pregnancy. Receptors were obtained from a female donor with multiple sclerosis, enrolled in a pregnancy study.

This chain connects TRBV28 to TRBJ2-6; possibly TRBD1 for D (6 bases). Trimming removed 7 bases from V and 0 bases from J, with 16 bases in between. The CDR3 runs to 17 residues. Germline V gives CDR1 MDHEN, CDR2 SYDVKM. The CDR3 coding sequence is TGTGCCAGCATTGGAACAGGGCTGAACTCTGGGGCCAACGTCCTGACTTTC. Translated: CASIGTGLNSGANVLTF.

The CDR3 region is CASSLLGGTGGYEQYF. DNA for the CDR3: TGTGCCAGCAGCTTACTAGGCGGGACCGGAGGGTACGAGCAGTACTTC. This chain uses TRBV7-2 with TRBJ2-7; D is perhaps TRBD2 (6 bases). Per the germline V gene, CDR1 is SGHTA and CDR2 is FQGNSA. The CDR3 is made up of 16 amino acids. The V end lost 2 bases, the J end lost 4 bases, and 18 bases lay between the germline ends.

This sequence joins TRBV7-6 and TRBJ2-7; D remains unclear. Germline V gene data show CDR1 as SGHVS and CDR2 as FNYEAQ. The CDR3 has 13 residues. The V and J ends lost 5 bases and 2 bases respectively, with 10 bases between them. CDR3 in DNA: TGTGCCAGCAGCCCTAGAGTGGCCTACGAGCAGTACTTC. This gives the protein CASSPRVAYEQYF.

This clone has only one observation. The CDR3: CASYRAGNTIYF. CDR3 sequence (DNA): TGTGCCAGTTACAGGGCTGGAAACACCATATATTTT. The V gene is TRBV28, the J gene TRBJ1-3; D may be TRBD1 (6 bases). V was shortened by 9 bases and J by 2 bases, with 8 bases between the two germline ends. The CDR3 runs 12 residues. Germline V gene lookup returns CDR1 MDHEN and CDR2 SYDVKM. Using reference TRBV28 and TRBJ1-3 for the parts outside the CDR3, the full variable domain is DVKVTQSSRYLVKRTGEKVFLECVQDMDHENMFWYRQDPGLGLRLIYFSYDVKMKEKGDIPEGYSVSREKKERFSLILESASTNQTSMYLCASYRAGNTIYFGEGSWLTVV.